This passage covers 25 T cell receptor beta chains from one sample sequenced in a study of OX40 agonist ivuxolimab in advanced cancers. Repertoires were generated with immunoSEQ multiplex PCR, while TCRdb's copy carries only in-frame clones and drops some. The table records 45,000 or so clones, roughly 84% of them present only once. The sample was CD4+ or CD8+ T cells sorted from blood, taken in a trial of the OX40 agonist ivuxolimab. These receptors were taken from an adult with an advanced solid tumor such as melanoma, head and neck, liver or kidney cancer.

In its sample, this clone was seen once. V usage is TRBV21-1 and J usage is TRBJ2-1; no DNA check was done on the table's D call, TRBD2. TRBV21-1 is a pseudogene locus. The CDR3 has 16 residues. CDR3 region: CASSKWTSGKYNEQFF. In DNA form, the CDR3 reads TGTGCCAGCAGCAAATGGACTAGCGGAAAATACAATGAGCAGTTCTTC.

The chain links TRBV7-8 to TRBJ1-4; D is uncertain. The V and J ends lost 1 base and 0 bases respectively, with 9 bases between them. The V gene's germline CDR1 is SGHVS and CDR2 FQNEAQ. There are 16 residues in the CDR3. DNA for the CDR3: TGTGCCAGCAGCTTAGGGCACACGTCAACTAATGAAAAACTGTTTTTT. Its translation: CASSLGHTSTNEKLFF.

The chain uses TRBV7-8 and TRBJ2-1, with 10 nucleotides matching TRBD2. Germline assignment: CDR1 SGHVS and CDR2 FQNEAQ. V gave up 0 bases and J gave up 9 bases; unmatched junction bases: 8. The CDR3 runs 16 residues. CDR3 coding DNA: TGTGCCAGCAGCTTAGCGCGGCTAGCGGGAGAAGCTGAGCAGTTCTTC. Its translation: CASSLARLAGEAEQFF.

This chain connects TRBV28 to TRBJ1-1, with D perhaps matching TRBD1 (6 bases). This CDR3 contains 14 residues. V dropped 5 bases and J dropped 6 bases, with 16 bases sitting between them. In germline, CDR1 is MDHEN, CDR2 SYDVKM. CDR3 bases: TGTGCCAGCAGTCTAGGACAGCTCTCTTCTGAAGCTTTCTTT. Translation gives CASSLGQLSSEAFF.

The rearrangement joins TRBV5-4 to TRBJ2-3; TRBD1 matches 7 bases. V was clipped by 5 bases and J by 0 bases; unmatched bases: 3. Germline V gives CDR1 SGHNT, CDR2 YYREEE (reference sequence). This CDR3 spans 14 amino acids. CDR3 bases: TGTGCCAGCAGATTAGGGGGCAGCACAGATACGCAGTATTTT. It is translated as CASRLGGSTDTQYF.

This chain links TRBV6-5 with TRBJ1-2; 7 bases are shared with TRBD1. V shed 5 bases and J 6 bases; nucleotides not matched to a gene: 12. Per the germline V gene, CDR1 is MNHEY and CDR2 is SVGAGI. The CDR3 runs 15 residues. The CDR3 DNA is TGTGCCAGCAGTCCCTGGGACAGTTCGGGGGATGGCTACACCTTC. Protein sequence: CASSPWDSSGDGYTF.

This rearrangement joins TRBV7-2 to TRBJ2-7, with D possibly being TRBD1 (6 bases). Trimming removed 3 bases at V and 1 base at J, with 10 bases between. Germline lookup yields CDR1 SGHTA and CDR2 FQGNSA. This CDR3 has 14 residues. DNA of the CDR3: TGTGCCAGCAGCTTGATAGGGGGTTCCTACGAGCAGTACTTC. Translation: CASSLIGGSYEQYF.

The chain employs TRBV12-5 and TRBJ2-3; 7 positions agree with TRBD2. Losses at the gene ends were 0 bases for V and 3 bases for J; bases not matched to a gene: 9. Germline V CDR1 and CDR2: LGHNT, FRNRAP. CDR3 size: 17 residues. DNA for the CDR3: TGTGCTAGTGGTTTGGTCCCCCGGGGGGAGTGGACAGATACGCAGTATTTT. Translating gives CASGLVPRGEWTDTQYF.

In its sample, this clone was seen a few times. The chain has TRBV6-4 and TRBJ1-3; TRBD1 might be the D (5 bases). Per germline, CDR1 MRHNA and CDR2 SNTAGT. The germline V and J ends were trimmed by 3 bases and 2 bases, with 11 bases remaining between them. The CDR3 is 15 residues long. The CDR3 reads CASSERDGTGNTIYF. The CDR3 nucleotides are TGTGCCAGCAGTGAACGGGACGGAACTGGAAACACCATATATTTT.

This sequence joins TRBV7-9 and TRBJ2-3, with 10 positions matching TRBD2. Germline values: CDR1 SEHNR, CDR2 FQNEAQ (reference sequence). This CDR3 has 17 amino acids. V lost 7 bases, J lost 6 bases, and 16 bases stayed unmatched. The CDR3 sequence is CASTYSSGGLYGDTQYF. The CDR3 DNA reads as TGTGCCAGCACCTACTCTAGCGGGGGATTGTATGGGGATACGCAGTATTTT.

The V and J genes are TRBV11-2 and TRBJ2-7, with 7 bases that match TRBD1. Trimming removed 5 bases from V and 4 bases from J; junction bases left unmatched: 8. Germline V gives CDR1 SGHAT, CDR2 FQNNGV. The CDR3 has 14 residues. The CDR3 reads CASSNGQESYEQYF. The CDR3 DNA is TGTGCCAGCAGCAACGGACAGGAATCGTACGAGCAGTACTTC.

V is TRBV4-1 and J is TRBJ2-5; 7 nucleotides line up with TRBD1. After removal of 3 bases from V and 3 bases from J, the junction contained 4 bases not matched to a gene. Germline CDR1 and CDR2: MGHRA and YSYEKL. The CDR3 length is 14 residues. The CDR3 loop is CASSQTGSKETQYF. The CDR3 DNA reads as TGCGCCAGCAGCCAGACAGGGTCCAAAGAGACCCAGTACTTC.

The gene calls are TRBV6-1 and TRBJ2-7, with D perhaps TRBD2 (5 bases). The CDR3 runs 17 residues. Germline values: CDR1 MNHNS, CDR2 SASEGT. V was trimmed by 4 bases and J by 0 bases, leaving 19 bases between them. The CDR3 DNA follows: TGTGCCAGCAGTGTAACCGGGATCGGTCAGTACTCCTACGAGCAGTACTTC. It encodes CASSVTGIGQYSYEQYF.

V is TRBV6-6 and J is TRBJ2-1; 9 positions match TRBD2. The V and J ends lost 2 bases and 1 base, in that order; junction bases with no gene match: 3. The V gene's germline CDR1 is MNHNY and CDR2 SVGAGI (reference sequence). The CDR3 spans 16 residues. The CDR3 is CASSYGLASSYNEQFF. CDR3 DNA: TGTGCCAGCAGTTACGGACTAGCGTCATCCTACAATGAGCAGTTCTTC.

The chain carries TRBV5-1 and TRBJ1-2, with D hard to call. The germline gives CDR1 SGHRS, CDR2 YFSETQ. There are 15 residues in the CDR3. The V gene lost 1 base and the J gene lost 2 bases, with 12 bases spanning the gap. The CDR3 here is CASSLNLRENYGYTF. The CDR3 coding sequence is TGCGCCAGCAGCTTGAATTTGAGGGAGAACTATGGCTACACCTTC.

The gene calls are TRBV29-1 and TRBJ1-1; D unresolved. V was clipped by 2 bases and J by 4 bases, with 11 bases between them. The CDR3 has 13 amino acids. Germline V lookup: CDR1 SQVTM, CDR2 ANQGSEA. The CDR3 DNA reads as TGCAGCGTTGAATCGATTCGGGGCACTGAAGCTTTCTTT. Translating it yields CSVESIRGTEAFF.

The genes are TRBV21-1 and TRBJ1-2; no DNA check was done on the table's D call, TRBD1. TRBV21-1 is a pseudogene segment. The CDR3 spans 16 residues. The CDR3 sequence is CASSKAGTAPGYGYTF. The CDR3 coding sequence is TGTGCCAGCAGCAAAGCCGGGACAGCTCCAGGCTATGGCTACACCTTC.

The V call is TRBV19, the J call TRBJ1-1, with D possibly being TRBD1 (6 bases). V was cut by 3 bases and J by 1 base, with 9 bases left in between. This CDR3 region has 14 residues. Germline V gene sequence: CDR1 LNHDA, CDR2 SQIVND (reference sequence). The CDR3: CASSMGGGNTEAFF. DNA of the CDR3: TGTGCCAGTAGTATGGGAGGGGGGAACACTGAAGCTTTCTTT.

The V call is TRBV7-9, the J call TRBJ2-5, with D tentatively TRBD1 (6 bases). The CDR3 length is 16 residues. Trimming removed 1 base at V and 5 bases at J, with 17 bases between. Germline-derived CDR1 and CDR2 are SEHNR and FQNEAQ (reference sequence). The CDR3 sequence is CASSLGEFTGWETQYF. CDR3 DNA sequence: TGTGCCAGCAGCTTAGGGGAATTTACAGGGTGGGAGACCCAGTACTTC.

The genes are TRBV7-6 and TRBJ1-4; D is unclear. Germline V gene data show CDR1 as SGHVS and CDR2 as FNYEAQ. V dropped 5 bases and J dropped 6 bases, with 16 bases sitting between them. This CDR3 comprises 15 residues. CDR3 bases: TGTGCCAGCAGCCTGGGTAGGACCCTTGATGAAAAACTGTTTTTT. Its protein is CASSLGRTLDEKLFF.

The chain joins TRBV12-5 to TRBJ1-1, with D possibly being TRBD1 (6 bases). This CDR3 is 13 amino acids long. The V and J ends lost 3 bases and 10 bases respectively, with 15 bases between them. CDR1 and CDR2 from the germline V gene are LGHNT and FRNRAP. The CDR3 coding sequence is TGTGCTAGTGGTTTAGCGGGGGCTAAGGTAGCTTTCTTT. It encodes CASGLAGAKVAFF.

V is TRBV19 and J is TRBJ2-3; TRBD2 aligns across 13 bases. The CDR3 is 16 amino acids. The J segment lost 2 bases and the V segment lost 5 bases, leaving 4 bases of the junction unmatched. Germline V lookup: CDR1 LNHDA, CDR2 SQIVND (reference sequence). The CDR3 reads CASSWGTSGDTDTQYF. CDR3 nucleotides: TGTGCCAGTAGTTGGGGGACTAGCGGGGACACAGATACGCAGTATTTT.

The chain carries TRBV30 and TRBJ2-7; D assignment may be TRBD1 or TRBD2 (5 bases each). The ends were cut back, 1 base at V and 5 bases at J, with 9 bases in the middle. This CDR3 comprises 12 residues. Germline-derived CDR1 and CDR2 are GTSNPN and SVGIG (reference sequence). CDR3 nucleotides: TGTGCCTGGAGTGGTGGGGGTCACGAGCAGTACTTC. Translating it yields CAWSGGGHEQYF. The variable domain in full, with the rest retrieved from reference TRBV30 and TRBJ2-7, is SQTIHQWPATLVQPVGSPLSLECTVEGTSNPNLYWYRQAAGRGLQLLFYSVGIGQISSEVPQNLSASRPQDRQFILSSKKLLLSDSGFYLCAWSGGGHEQYFGPGTRLTVT.

The chain employs TRBV30 and TRBJ1-1, with D uncertain. The CDR3 covers 10 residues. The germline V gene encodes CDR1 GTSNPN and CDR2 SVGIG (reference sequence). V was clipped by 3 bases and J by 8 bases, with 7 bases between them. The CDR3 sequence is CAWRLREAFF. The CDR3 DNA is TGTGCCTGGAGACTGCGGGAAGCTTTCTTT.

The chain is built from TRBV30 and TRBJ2-1; D may be TRBD1 or TRBD2 (5 bases each). Looked up from germline, CDR1 is GTSNPN and CDR2 is SVGIG (reference sequence). CDR3 size: 14 residues. With 4 bases removed from V and 5 bases from J, the gap between germline ends came to 15 bases. CDR3 coding DNA: TGTGCCTGGAACCGGGGCCTTGATAACAATGAGCAGTTCTTC. Protein: CAWNRGLDNNEQFF.